These 32 T cell receptor beta chains were sequenced from one sample in a study of blood T cell repertoires in COVID-19. Repertoires were generated with immunoSEQ multiplex PCR, while TCRdb's copy carries only in-frame clones and drops some. The sample carries 150,000 or so clones, about 85% recorded once. Sequencing used PBMCs or T cells enriched from blood (not recorded which). The receptors originated from a woman between 45 and 60 years old who had recovered from COVID-19.

A word on this clone: This sample also contains other DNA sequences that code for the same CDR3. The rearrangement uses TRBV19 and TRBJ2-7; 10 bases are a match to TRBD1. Germline V gene data show CDR1 as LNHDA and CDR2 as SQIVND (reference sequence). After removal of 4 bases from V and 4 bases from J, the junction contained 1 base not matched to a gene. This CDR3 has 13 residues. CDR3 bases: TGTGCCAGTAGTAGGGACAGGGGATACGAGCAGTACTTC. Translated, it gives CASSRDRGYEQYF.

This clone was recorded only once. The V and J genes are TRBV7-2 and TRBJ1-6; 8 bases are a match to TRBD1. With V trimmed by 1 base and J by 13 bases, 6 bases remained unmatched. CDR1 and CDR2 (germline): SGHTA, FQGNSA. CDR3 length: 14 residues. CDR3 nucleotides: TGTGCCAGCAGCTTAGGGGGACAGGCCCCCCCCCTCCACTTT. Its protein is CASSLGGQAPPLHF. Full variable domain (rest looked up from reference TRBV7-2 and TRBJ1-6): GAGVSQSPSNKVTEKGKDVELRCDPISGHTALYWYRQSLGQGLEFLIYFQGNSAPDKSGLPSDRFSAERTGGSVSTLTIQRTQQEDSAVYLCASSLGGQAPPLHFGNGTRLTVT.

This clone is a singleton in its sample. The J gene is TRBJ1-1, the V gene TRBV7-2; 8 bases are a match to TRBD1. Germline CDR1 and CDR2: SGHTA and FQGNSA. This CDR3 has 15 amino acids. J gave up 4 bases and V 3 bases, and 7 bases lay outside the gene matches. The CDR3 loop is CASSFNRGRSTEAFF. In DNA form, the CDR3 reads TGTGCCAGCAGCTTCAACAGGGGGAGGTCCACTGAAGCTTTCTTT.

CDR3 loop: CASSENRGQGTDTQYF. In nucleotides, the CDR3 is TGTGCCAGTAGTGAGAACAGGGGGCAAGGCACAGATACGCAGTATTTT. The V gene is TRBV19, the J gene TRBJ2-3, with 9 bases identical to TRBD1. The CDR3 is made up of 16 amino acids. Germline V CDR1 and CDR2: LNHDA, SQIVND (reference sequence). The V gene end was trimmed by 5 bases and the J gene end by 1 base; junction bases not matched to a gene: 7.

This clone was observed a single time. V and J are TRBV10-1 and TRBJ2-6, with D unclear. V lost 5 bases and J lost 0, with 5 bases in between. CDR3 length: 14 amino acids. Per germline, CDR1 WNHNN and CDR2 SYGVQD (reference sequence). The CDR3 nucleotides read TGCGCCAGCAGTTCAGGCTCTGGGGCCAACGTCCTGACTTTC. Amino acids: CASSSGSGANVLTF.

The V gene is TRBV11-3, the J gene TRBJ1-3; D is undetermined. With 2 bases removed from V and 4 bases from J, the gap between germline ends came to 3 bases. Germline values: CDR1 SGHNT, CDR2 YENEEA. This CDR3 region has 12 residues. The CDR3 spells CASSLSGNTIYF. CDR3 bases: TGTGCCAGCAGCTTATCGGGAAACACCATATATTTT.

This clone was counted a single time. The CDR3 is CASSLTQIYNEQFF. In DNA, the CDR3 is TGTGCCAGCAGCTTAACACAGATCTACAATGAGCAGTTCTTC. The chain joins TRBV7-2 to TRBJ2-1; D is unresolved. With 2 bases removed from V and 3 bases from J, the gap between germline ends came to 8 bases. The CDR3 is 14 amino acids. The germline V gene has CDR1 SGHTA and CDR2 FQGNSA. Full variable domain (missing parts from reference TRBV7-2 and TRBJ2-1): GAGVSQSPSNKVTEKGKDVELRCDPISGHTALYWYRQSLGQGLEFLIYFQGNSAPDKSGLPSDRFSAERTGGSVSTLTIQRTQQEDSAVYLCASSLTQIYNEQFFGPGTRLTVL.

The chain combines TRBV5-1 with TRBJ2-3; 12 nucleotides agree with TRBD2. V lost 4 bases to trimming and J lost 2 bases; unmatched junction nucleotides: 8. Germline CDR1 SGHRS, CDR2 YFSETQ. The CDR3 consists of 17 residues. The CDR3 sequence is CASSRSSGGAFTDTQYF. CDR3 nucleotide sequence: TGCGCCAGCAGCCGATCTAGCGGGGGGGCCTTCACAGATACGCAGTATTTT. The full variable domain, in which reference TRBV5-1 and TRBJ2-3 provide the parts outside the CDR3, is KAGVTQTPRYLIKTRGQQVTLSCSPISGHRSVSWYQQTPGQGLQFLFEYFSETQRNKGNFPGRFSGRQFSNSRSEMNVSTLELGDSALYLCASSRSSGGAFTDTQYFGPGTRLTVL.

V and J are TRBV3-1 (or the pseudogene TRBV3-2) and TRBJ2-7; D may be TRBD1 (6 bases). This CDR3 has 15 residues. V lost 2 bases and J lost 1, with 12 bases in between. Germline V gene sequence: CDR1 LGHDT, CDR2 YNNKEL (reference sequence). The CDR3 DNA is TGTGCCAGCAGCCAAACTAATACAGGGTCCTACGAGCAGTACTTC. It is translated as CASSQTNTGSYEQYF.

The chain combines TRBV6-5 with TRBJ1-1; D might be TRBD1 (6 bases). Germline V gene data show CDR1 as MNHEY and CDR2 as SVGAGI. The CDR3 covers 14 residues. The V and J ends lost 6 bases and 1 base respectively, with 12 bases between them. The CDR3 sequence: CASRSLGANTEAFF. The CDR3 DNA sequence: TGTGCCAGCAGGTCTTTGGGGGCGAACACTGAAGCTTTCTTT.

V is TRBV19 and J is TRBJ2-1, with 8 bases identical to TRBD2. J was trimmed by 4 bases and V by 4 bases; bases with no gene match: 3. The CDR3 extends over 14 amino acids. Looked up from germline, CDR1 is LNHDA and CDR2 is SQIVND (reference sequence). The CDR3 sequence is CASSSGGRYNEQFF. The CDR3 DNA reads TGTGCCAGTAGTAGCGGGGGGAGGTACAATGAGCAGTTCTTC.

This clone has a handful of counts. The genes are TRBV14 and TRBJ1-2; possibly TRBD1 for D (5 bases). The CDR3 length is 16 residues. Germline CDR1 and CDR2: SGHDN and FVKESK. V lost 2 bases and J 2 bases, leaving 15 bases between the germline ends. The DNA for the CDR3 is TGTGCCAGCAGCCAACAAGGAACTCGACAGAACTATGGCTACACCTTC. Its protein product is CASSQQGTRQNYGYTF.

The V gene is TRBV13, the J gene TRBJ2-1, with D possibly TRBD2 on 5 matching bases. V was pared by 7 bases and J by 5 bases, with 15 bases between. Per the germline V gene, CDR1 is PRHDT and CDR2 is FYEKMQ (reference sequence). The CDR3 totals 14 residues. This chain's CDR3 is CASNSGGRNNEQFF. The CDR3 bases are TGTGCCAGCAATTCGGGTGGGAGAAACAATGAGCAGTTCTTC.

The genes are TRBV28 and TRBJ2-7; 10 nucleotides align to TRBD2. Germline V gene lookup returns CDR1 MDHEN and CDR2 SYDVKM. The CDR3 loop spans 15 amino acids. With 7 bases clipped from V and 4 bases from J, the junction kept 10 bases outside the gene matches. Here the CDR3 DNA reads TGTGCCAGCACCTGGGTCCCTAGCGGGAGTTACGAGCAGTACTTC. Its protein product is CASTWVPSGSYEQYF.

The chain combines TRBV6-6 with TRBJ2-7; 7 positions agree with TRBD2. J was trimmed by 6 bases and V by 5 bases; bases with no gene match: 10. The CDR3 runs 14 residues. Germline CDR1 MNHNY, CDR2 SVGAGI (reference sequence). The CDR3 nucleotides are TGTGCCAGCAGTGCCCGGGCGGGAGCAGGCGAGCAGTACTTC. Encoded protein: CASSARAGAGEQYF.

The V and J genes are TRBV19 and TRBJ2-1, with 14 bases lining up with TRBD2. In germline, CDR1 is LNHDA, CDR2 SQIVND (reference sequence). V lost 11 bases and J lost 11; bases outside the gene matches: 11. The CDR3 has 14 amino acids. The CDR3: CAAAPTSGRAKQFF. As DNA, the CDR3 is TGTGCCGCAGCCCCGACTAGCGGGAGGGCCAAGCAGTTCTTC.

The genes are TRBV6-2 or TRBV6-3 and TRBJ2-2; D gene unclear. The CDR3 sequence is 14 residues long. Trimming shortened V by 0 bases and J by 6 bases, and 8 bases separated the two germline ends. Germline CDR1 MNHEY, CDR2 SVGEGT. CDR3 nucleotides: TGTGCCAGCAGTTACTCGAGTTTCGCCGGGGAGCTGTTTTTT. This gives the protein CASSYSSFAGELFF.

V is TRBV3-1 (or the pseudogene TRBV3-2) and J is TRBJ1-4, with D possibly being TRBD1 (6 bases). From germline, CDR1 is LGHDT and CDR2 YNNKEL (reference sequence). The CDR3 runs to 15 residues. The V end was cut by 1 base, the J end by 7 bases, with 13 bases between. The CDR3 loop is CASSQARGGAEKLFF. DNA of the CDR3: TGTGCCAGCAGCCAAGCGAGGGGGGGCGCTGAAAAACTGTTTTTT.

This clone was observed a few times. This chain joins TRBV7-2 and TRBJ1-2, with D tentatively TRBD1 (6 bases). Germline V gene sequence: CDR1 SGHTA, CDR2 FQGNSA. The CDR3 has 15 residues. V lost 2 bases to trimming and J lost 6 bases, with 16 bases between them. The CDR3 sequence: CASSLWGLTEDGYTF. The CDR3 nucleotides are TGTGCCAGCAGCTTATGGGGGCTCACCGAAGATGGCTACACCTTC.

The chain carries TRBV19 and TRBJ2-1; tentative D call: TRBD1 (6 bases). This CDR3 is 16 amino acids long. V was pared by 6 bases and J by 6 bases, with 21 bases between. From germline, CDR1 is LNHDA and CDR2 SQIVND (reference sequence). The CDR3 DNA reads as TGTGCCAGTAGGGGAAACGAGAGGGGGTTTAGCAATGAGCAGTTCTTC. Its translation is CASRGNERGFSNEQFF.

The V and J genes are TRBV6-2 or TRBV6-3 and TRBJ1-5; 9 nucleotides line up with TRBD1. The V gene end was trimmed by 6 bases and the J gene end by 5 bases; junction bases not matched to a gene: 11. This CDR3 comprises 16 residues. Germline lookup yields CDR1 MNHEY and CDR2 SVGEGT. CDR3 region: CASSRPGTGTDQPQHF. CDR3 DNA sequence: TGTGCCAGCAGCCGTCCCGGGACAGGGACAGATCAGCCCCAGCATTTT.

The chain recombines TRBV7-9 with TRBJ2-3, with D tentatively TRBD2 (6 bases). The CDR3 consists of 15 residues. V was trimmed by 7 bases and J by 6 bases, leaving 20 bases between them. The germline V gene has CDR1 SEHNR and CDR2 FQNEAQ (reference sequence). Written as DNA, the CDR3 is TGTGCCAGCACCTTTCTGGGCGGGATGGCGGATACGCAGTATTTT. Its protein product is CASTFLGGMADTQYF.

This clone was seen a handful of times. This sequence joins TRBV7-2 and TRBJ2-7; 11 bases line up with TRBD2. Germline V gene lookup returns CDR1 SGHTA and CDR2 FQGNSA. The CDR3 consists of 15 residues. The J segment lost 3 bases and the V segment lost 1 base, leaving 2 bases of the junction unmatched. As DNA, the CDR3 is TGTGCCAGCAGCTTAGACGGGACTAGCGGCTACGAGCAGTACTTC. Translated, it gives CASSLDGTSGYEQYF.

The chain combines TRBV6-2 or TRBV6-3 with TRBJ2-7; D call uncertain. This CDR3 contains 16 residues. Germline-derived CDR1 and CDR2 are MNHEY and SVGEGT. Trimming pared 0 bases from V and 2 bases from J, leaving 14 bases between. The CDR3 here is CASSYSSGPTPYEQYF. CDR3 DNA sequence: TGTGCCAGCAGTTACTCGAGTGGGCCGACCCCCTACGAGCAGTACTTC.

The chain is built from TRBV29-1 and TRBJ2-7; maybe TRBD1 (6 bases). The V gene's germline CDR1 is SQVTM and CDR2 ANQGSEA. CDR3 length: 14 amino acids. V lost 6 bases to trimming and J lost 3 bases, with 18 bases between them. CDR3 loop: CSVSRGSPLYEQYF. CDR3 nucleotides: TGCAGCGTCTCGAGGGGGAGCCCACTCTACGAGCAGTACTTC.

The chain has TRBV2 and TRBJ2-2; no firm D call. Germline CDR1 SNHLY, CDR2 FYNNEI. The CDR3 has 13 amino acids. Between the trimmed V and J ends, which lost 6 bases and 1 base, there was a span of 6 bases. Here the CDR3 DNA reads TGTGCCAGCAGAGCATTGAACACCGGGGAGCTGTTTTTT. Translation: CASRALNTGELFF.

V gene TRBV5-1 combines with J gene TRBJ2-1; 11 bases fit TRBD2. The trim removed 1 base at V and 9 bases at J, leaving 6 bases unmatched. Looked up from germline, CDR1 is SGHRS and CDR2 is YFSETQ. The CDR3 has 15 residues. CDR3 amino acids: CASSLKLAGDIEQFF. Written as DNA, the CDR3 is TGCGCCAGCAGCTTGAAACTAGCGGGAGACATTGAGCAGTTCTTC.

The gene calls are TRBV28 and TRBJ1-5, with D unresolved. Germline CDR1 reads MDHEN; CDR2 reads SYDVKM. The CDR3 spans 13 residues. Trimming removed 1 base at V and 4 bases at J, with 5 bases between. In DNA form, the CDR3 reads TGTGCCAGCAGTTTATTCCTGAATCAGCCCCAGCATTTT. Its protein product is CASSLFLNQPQHF.

The V and J genes are TRBV28 and TRBJ2-5; the D gene is possibly TRBD1 (7 bases). The CDR3 is 17 amino acids. Germline V gene sequence: CDR1 MDHEN, CDR2 SYDVKM. V lost 4 bases and J lost 4, with 22 bases in between. The CDR3 reads CASSSPSTGKGGETQYF. The CDR3 DNA sequence: TGTGCCAGCAGTTCCCCCTCGACAGGGAAGGGGGGAGAGACCCAGTACTTC.

This clone occurred once. The rearrangement links TRBV19 to TRBJ1-5; D is possibly TRBD1 (5 bases). CDR1 LNHDA and CDR2 SQIVND come from the germline V gene (reference sequence). This CDR3 has 14 amino acids. The V end lost 3 bases, the J end lost 5 bases, and 11 bases lay between the germline ends. CDR3 loop: CASSIARDYQPQHF. The CDR3 DNA reads as TGTGCCAGTAGTATCGCCAGGGATTATCAGCCCCAGCATTTT.

V and J are TRBV7-2 and TRBJ2-1; 16 nucleotides line up with TRBD2. CDR3 length: 18 residues. Trimming at V came to 5 bases and at J to 2 bases, leaving 6 bases not matched to a gene. Germline V gene sequence: CDR1 SGHTA, CDR2 FQGNSA. The CDR3 sequence is CASSQVGLAGGPYNEQFF. The CDR3 nucleotides are TGTGCCAGCAGCCAAGTGGGACTAGCGGGGGGGCCCTACAATGAGCAGTTCTTC. Drawing the rest from reference TRBV7-2 and TRBJ2-1, the complete variable domain is GAGVSQSPSNKVTEKGKDVELRCDPISGHTALYWYRQSLGQGLEFLIYFQGNSAPDKSGLPSDRFSAERTGGSVSTLTIQRTQQEDSAVYLCASSQVGLAGGPYNEQFFGPGTRLTVL.

The CDR3 loop is CASSIFGGASTEAFF. The CDR3 bases are TGTGCCAGTAGTATATTTGGGGGCGCCAGCACTGAAGCTTTCTTT. The rearrangement links TRBV19 to TRBJ1-1, with a tentative D call TRBD1 (6 bases). The CDR3 spans 15 residues. Germline lookup yields CDR1 LNHDA and CDR2 SQIVND (reference sequence). Trimming pared 2 bases from V and 4 bases from J, leaving 14 bases between.